The subject of this entry is one T cell receptor (beta chain). Its antigen has not been determined. Receptor libraries were prepared by 5' RACE. For each TCR library, 3,500 to 4,500 ng of total RNA was used. cDNA was synthesized with SMARTScribe reverse transcriptase in eight separate reactions per sample. During cDNA synthesis, unique molecular identifiers containing a 6-nucleotide sample barcode were introduced by template switching. TCRalpha and TCRbeta cDNA was amplified by two nested PCRs of around 15 and 9 cycles, with bead purification after each PCR. Before amplification, the cDNA was treated with uracil DNA-glycosylase and purified using the QIAquick PCR purification kit. The second PCR added Illumina TruSeq-compatible adapters along with sample-specific barcodes. TapeStation and Qubit were used to check library quality and concentration, and around 5.3 ng of each library was pooled. Pooled libraries were sequenced on an Illumina HiSeq2500 single-index Rapid Run with 2 x 100 bp reads and custom sequencing primers. In the paper's pipeline: UMI-based consensus assembly with MiGEC version 1.2.6 was used to correct PCR and sequencing errors. V(D)J alignment, clonotype assembly and CDR3 extraction were performed with MiXCR version 2.1.1. To normalise gene usage, clonotype sharing and MAIT/NKT TCR abundance, the analysis used the top 1000, 10 000 and 20 000 clonotypes per sample. Diversity was computed as the inverse Simpson index with the vegan R package after downsampling to 27 000 UMIs. Paired Mann-Whitney U tests were applied to discordant twin pairs, with Benjamini-Hochberg correction for multiple testing. TCRdb reprocessed the reads and assigns one entry to each CDR3 protein sequence, leaving out DNA. TCRdb, rather than the study authors, made the V and J calls. The sample table gives fewer than 350,000 distinct CDR3 sequences. The top ten constitute roughly 2% of the sample.

This record comes from a study of monozygotic twins with inflammatory bowel disease (dated by TCRdb to the late 2010s). Regarding the complete study: The complete study included about 28 monozygotic twin pairs: 19 IBD-discordant Danish pairs and nine German pairs, of which four were IBD-concordant and five were IBD-discordant. The search for disease-associated traits relied mainly on comparing, within discordant pairs, IBD patients with their genetically identical healthy co-twins. Each individual had, on average, about 151 000 unique TCRalpha sequences and 181 000 unique TCRbeta sequences available for analysis. What the authors observed across the whole study: Repertoire similarity did not differ between concordant and discordant twins, possibly due to limited statistical power. IBD patients shared fewer clonotypes with other individuals than healthy twins did, most markedly in patients showing signs of disease activity. Distinction between different T cell subtypes could not be achieved in the analysis. The results gave no support for a single strong signal or clonotype linked to IBD. A decrease in TCRbeta repertoire diversity, as measured by inverse Simpson index, was observed in IBD patients compared with their healthy co-twins. Because patients received different immunosuppressive treatments, the repertoires may have picked up extra background noise and variability between individuals.

A roughly 2.6 ml peripheral blood sample was drawn into PAXgene tubes per donor and stored at -80°C. Without any T cell sorting, total RNA was extracted from whole blood using the PAXgene blood miRNA kit on an automated QIAcube. Peripheral blood from monozygotic twin pairs concordant or discordant for inflammatory bowel disease was subjected to deep TCRalpha and TCRbeta repertoire profiling with unique molecular barcoding. Smoking habits were recorded for all twin pairs, with individuals classified as current, former or never smokers. The sequenced sample consisted of blood. The sequence was collected from a human donor with ulcerative colitis or Crohn's disease, or a healthy co-twin of an affected twin (not recorded which).

The CDR3 protein sequence reads: CAISGRNSPLHF. This receptor chain uses TRBV10-3 and TRBJ1-6. In the germline V gene, CDR1 corresponds to ENHRY and CDR2 to SYGVKD. Inclusive of the bounding cysteine and phenylalanine, the CDR3 is 12 residues long. The coding DNA is unavailable.